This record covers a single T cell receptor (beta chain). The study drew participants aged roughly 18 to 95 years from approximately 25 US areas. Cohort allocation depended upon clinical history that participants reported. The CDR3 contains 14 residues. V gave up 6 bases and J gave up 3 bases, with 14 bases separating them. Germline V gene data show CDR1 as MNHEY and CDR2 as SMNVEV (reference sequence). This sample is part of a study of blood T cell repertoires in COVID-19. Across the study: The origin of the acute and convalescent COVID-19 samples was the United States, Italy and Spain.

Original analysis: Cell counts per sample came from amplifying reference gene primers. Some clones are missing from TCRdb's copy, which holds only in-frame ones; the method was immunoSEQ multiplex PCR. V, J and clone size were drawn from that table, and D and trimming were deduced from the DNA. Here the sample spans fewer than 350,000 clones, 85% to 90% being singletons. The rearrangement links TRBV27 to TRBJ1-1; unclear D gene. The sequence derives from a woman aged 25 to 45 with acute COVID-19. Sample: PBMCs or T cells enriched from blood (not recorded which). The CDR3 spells CASSPYPIYTEAFF. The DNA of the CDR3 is TGTGCCAGCAGCCCCTATCCTATATACACTGAAGCTTTCTTT.